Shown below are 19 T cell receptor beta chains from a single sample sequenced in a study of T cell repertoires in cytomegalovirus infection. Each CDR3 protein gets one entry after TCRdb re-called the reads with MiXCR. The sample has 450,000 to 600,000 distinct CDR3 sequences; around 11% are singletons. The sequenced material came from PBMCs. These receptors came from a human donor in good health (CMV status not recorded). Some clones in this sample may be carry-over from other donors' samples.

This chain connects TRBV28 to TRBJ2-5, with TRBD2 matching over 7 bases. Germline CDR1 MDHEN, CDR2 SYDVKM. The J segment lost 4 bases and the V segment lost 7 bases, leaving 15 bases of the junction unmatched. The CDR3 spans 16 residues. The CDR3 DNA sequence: TGTGCCAGCAACCCCTCCGGTGCGGGAGAGGGAGAGACCCAGTACTTC. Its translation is CASNPSGAGEGETQYF.

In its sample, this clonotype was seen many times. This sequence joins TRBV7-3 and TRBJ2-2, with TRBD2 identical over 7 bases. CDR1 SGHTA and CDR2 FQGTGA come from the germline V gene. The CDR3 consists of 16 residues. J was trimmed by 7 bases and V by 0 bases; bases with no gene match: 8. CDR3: CASSLTPAGVDGELFF. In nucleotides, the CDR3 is TGTGCCAGCAGCTTAACGCCGGCGGGAGTCGACGGGGAGCTGTTTTTT.

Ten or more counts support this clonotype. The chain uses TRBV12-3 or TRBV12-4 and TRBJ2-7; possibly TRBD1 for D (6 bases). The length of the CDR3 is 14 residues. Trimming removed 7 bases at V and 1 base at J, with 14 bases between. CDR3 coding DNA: TGTGCCAGCACCGGGGACAATCAATCCTACGAGCAGTACTTC. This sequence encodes CASTGDNQSYEQYF.

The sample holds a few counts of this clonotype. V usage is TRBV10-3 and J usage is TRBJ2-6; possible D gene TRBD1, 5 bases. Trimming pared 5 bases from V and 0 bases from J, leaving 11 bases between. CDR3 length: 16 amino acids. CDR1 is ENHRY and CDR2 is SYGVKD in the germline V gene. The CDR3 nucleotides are TGTGCCATCAGTCTCCGACAGTTCTCTGGGGCCAACGTCCTGACTTTC. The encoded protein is CAISLRQFSGANVLTF.

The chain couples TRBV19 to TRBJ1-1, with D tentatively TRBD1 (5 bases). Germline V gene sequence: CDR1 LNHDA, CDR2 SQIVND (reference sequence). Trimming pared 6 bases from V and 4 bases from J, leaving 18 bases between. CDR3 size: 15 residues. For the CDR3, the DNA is TGTGCCAGTAGGATTATCTGGGACCCGGCCACTGAAGCTTTCTTT. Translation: CASRIIWDPATEAFF.

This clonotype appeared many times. The CDR3 DNA reads TGTGCCAGCAGCCGAAACCGGGACATCGGGGCCTACGAGCAGTACTTC. Residues: CASSRNRDIGAYEQYF. This chain links TRBV7-8 with TRBJ2-7, with D possibly matching TRBD1 (6 bases). V lost 5 bases, J lost 2 bases, and 19 bases lay in between. CDR1 SGHVS and CDR2 FQNEAQ come from the germline V gene. This CDR3 comprises 16 residues. Based on the CDR3 plus reference TRBV7-8 and TRBJ2-7, the full variable domain is GAGVSQSPRYKVAKRGQDVALRCDPISGHVSLFWYQQALGQGPEFLTYFQNEAQLDKSGLPSDRFFAERPEGSVSTLKIQRTQQEDSAVYLCASSRNRDIGAYEQYFGPGTRLTVT.

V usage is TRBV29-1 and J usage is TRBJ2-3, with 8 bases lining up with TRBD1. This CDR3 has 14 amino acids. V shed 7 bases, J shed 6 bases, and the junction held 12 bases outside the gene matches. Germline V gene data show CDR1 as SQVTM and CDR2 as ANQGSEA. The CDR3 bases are TGCAGCGCCCCCGACAGGGGCGGTTTTGATACGCAGTATTTT. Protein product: CSAPDRGGFDTQYF.

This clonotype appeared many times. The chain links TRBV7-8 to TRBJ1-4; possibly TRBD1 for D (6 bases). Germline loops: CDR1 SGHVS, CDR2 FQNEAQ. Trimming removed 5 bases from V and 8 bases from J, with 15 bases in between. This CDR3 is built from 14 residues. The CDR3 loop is CASSQQQGKEKLFF. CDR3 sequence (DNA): TGTGCCAGCAGCCAACAACAGGGAAAGGAAAAACTGTTTTTT.

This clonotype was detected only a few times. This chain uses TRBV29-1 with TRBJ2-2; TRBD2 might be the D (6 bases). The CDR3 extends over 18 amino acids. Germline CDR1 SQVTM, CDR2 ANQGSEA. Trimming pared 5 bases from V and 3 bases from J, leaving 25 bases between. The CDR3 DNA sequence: TGCAGCGTTTGGTCGGGAGCGGCGGCCTCGCGGTACACCGGGGAGCTGTTTTTT. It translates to CSVWSGAAASRYTGELFF.

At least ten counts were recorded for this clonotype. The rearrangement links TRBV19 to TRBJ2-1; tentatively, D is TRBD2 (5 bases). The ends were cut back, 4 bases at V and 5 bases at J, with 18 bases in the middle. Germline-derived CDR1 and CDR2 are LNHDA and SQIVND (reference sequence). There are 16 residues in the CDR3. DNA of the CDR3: TGTGCCAGTAGTACCCCCTCGTTAGCGCTTCACAATGAGCAGTTCTTC. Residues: CASSTPSLALHNEQFF.

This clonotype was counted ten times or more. The CDR3 sequence is CASSLGQTTNEKLFF. The CDR3 region has the DNA TGTGCCAGCAGCTTGGGACAGACAACTAATGAAAAACTGTTTTTT. J is TRBJ1-4 and V is TRBV19; 7 bases are a match to TRBD1. Looked up from germline, CDR1 is LNHDA and CDR2 is SQIVND (reference sequence). V shed 9 bases, J shed 0 bases, and the junction held 7 bases outside the gene matches. The CDR3 spans 15 residues.

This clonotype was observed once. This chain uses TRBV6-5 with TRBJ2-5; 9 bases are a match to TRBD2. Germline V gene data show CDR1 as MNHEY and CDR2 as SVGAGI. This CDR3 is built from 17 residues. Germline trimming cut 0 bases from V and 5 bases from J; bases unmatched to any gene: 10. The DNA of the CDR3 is TGTGCCAGCAGTTACTCCGGGGCTAGCGGGGAGGCGGAGACCCAGTACTTC. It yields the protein CASSYSGASGEAETQYF.

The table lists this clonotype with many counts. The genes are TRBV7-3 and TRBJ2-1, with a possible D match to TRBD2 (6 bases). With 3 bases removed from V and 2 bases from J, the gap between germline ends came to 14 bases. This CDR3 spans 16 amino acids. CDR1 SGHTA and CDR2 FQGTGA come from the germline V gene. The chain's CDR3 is CASSFMGGSAYNEQFF. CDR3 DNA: TGTGCCAGCAGCTTTATGGGGGGTTCGGCCTACAATGAGCAGTTCTTC. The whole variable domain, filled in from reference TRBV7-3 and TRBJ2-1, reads GAGVSQTPSNKVTEKGKYVELRCDPISGHTALYWYRQSLGQGPEFLIYFQGTGAADDSGLPNDRFFAVRPEGSVSTLKIQRTERGDSAVYLCASSFMGGSAYNEQFFGPGTRLTVL.

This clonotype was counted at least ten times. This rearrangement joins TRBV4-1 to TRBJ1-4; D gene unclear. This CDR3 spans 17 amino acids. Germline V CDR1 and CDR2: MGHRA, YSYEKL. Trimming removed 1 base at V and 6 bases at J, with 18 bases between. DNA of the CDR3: TGCGCCAGCAGCCAAGCACCCGATGGATCATGGGATGAAAAACTGTTTTTT. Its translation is CASSQAPDGSWDEKLFF.

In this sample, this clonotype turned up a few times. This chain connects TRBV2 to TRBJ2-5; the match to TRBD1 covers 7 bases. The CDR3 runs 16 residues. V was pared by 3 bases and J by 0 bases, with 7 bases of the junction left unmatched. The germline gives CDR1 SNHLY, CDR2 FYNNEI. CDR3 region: CASSDPNGTDQETQYF. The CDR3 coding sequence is TGTGCCAGCAGTGATCCCAACGGGACAGACCAAGAGACCCAGTACTTC.

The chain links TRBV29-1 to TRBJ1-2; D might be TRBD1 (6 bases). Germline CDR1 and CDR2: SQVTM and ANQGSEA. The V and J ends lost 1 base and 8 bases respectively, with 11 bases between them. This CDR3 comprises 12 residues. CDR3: CSVEVAGVGYTF. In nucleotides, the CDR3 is TGCAGCGTTGAAGTAGCAGGGGTGGGCTACACCTTC.

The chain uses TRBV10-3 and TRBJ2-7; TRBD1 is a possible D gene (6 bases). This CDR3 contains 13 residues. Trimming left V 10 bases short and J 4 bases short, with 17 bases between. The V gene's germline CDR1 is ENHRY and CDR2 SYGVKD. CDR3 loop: CATTLGHLYEQYF. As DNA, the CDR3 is TGTGCCACCACCTTGGGACACTTATACGAGCAGTACTTC.

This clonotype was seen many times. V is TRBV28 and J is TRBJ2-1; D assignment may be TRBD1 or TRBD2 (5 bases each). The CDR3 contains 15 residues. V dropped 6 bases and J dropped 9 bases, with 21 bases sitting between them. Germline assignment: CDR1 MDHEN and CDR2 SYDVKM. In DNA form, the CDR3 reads TGTGCCAGCAGCACCGGGACGCCGGGCCGCATTGAGCAGTTCTTC. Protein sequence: CASSTGTPGRIEQFF.

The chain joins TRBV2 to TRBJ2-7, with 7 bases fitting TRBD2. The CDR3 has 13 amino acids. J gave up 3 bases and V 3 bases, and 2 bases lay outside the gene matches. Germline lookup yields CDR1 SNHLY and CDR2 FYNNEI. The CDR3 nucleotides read TGTGCCAGCAGTGACGAGCGGGACTACGAGCAGTACTTC. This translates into CASSDERDYEQYF.